This section outlines one T cell receptor beta chain sequence together with its context. Its specificity is not known. The CDR3 runs 16 residues. Trimming removed 1 base at V and 0 bases at J, with 16 bases between. Germline V gene lookup returns CDR1 SQVTM and CDR2 ANQGSEA. Replicate sorted-subset PCRs were loaded with around 0.2 ug DNA, 30,000 to 35,000 T cell genomes. Produced via immunoSEQ multiplex PCR; TCRdb's table is partial and in-frame only. The sample has around 2,100,000 clones, about 95% seen once. Terminally differentiated effector memory CD45RA+ cells were excluded from the naive CD8 cells, which were CD45RO-negative and positively selected for CCR7. These data come from a study of shared clonotypes between healthy human individuals. Findings of the study overall: Generally, estimated richness proved larger in naive subsets than it did in memory subsets.

The sequenced sample consisted of naive CD8+ T cells sorted from blood. This sequence joins TRBV29-1 and TRBJ2-7; no reliable D call. This TCR was sampled from a man younger than 35 in good health. CDR3 coding DNA: TGCAGCGTTGAAGGACGGCCGGGTACAAGCTCCTACGAGCAGTACTTC. Protein product: CSVEGRPGTSSYEQYF.